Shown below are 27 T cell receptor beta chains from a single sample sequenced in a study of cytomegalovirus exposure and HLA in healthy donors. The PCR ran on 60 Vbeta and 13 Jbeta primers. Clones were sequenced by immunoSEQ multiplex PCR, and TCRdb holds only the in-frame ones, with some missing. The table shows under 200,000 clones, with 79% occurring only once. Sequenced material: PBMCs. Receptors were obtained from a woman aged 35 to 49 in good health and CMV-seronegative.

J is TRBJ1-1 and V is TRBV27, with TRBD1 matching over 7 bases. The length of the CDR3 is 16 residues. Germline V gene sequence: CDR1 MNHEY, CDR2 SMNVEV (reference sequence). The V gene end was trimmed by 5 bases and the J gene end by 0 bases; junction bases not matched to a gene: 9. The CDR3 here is CASSPQGTVLNTEAFF. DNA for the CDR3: TGTGCCAGCAGTCCTCAGGGGACAGTCTTGAACACTGAAGCTTTCTTT.

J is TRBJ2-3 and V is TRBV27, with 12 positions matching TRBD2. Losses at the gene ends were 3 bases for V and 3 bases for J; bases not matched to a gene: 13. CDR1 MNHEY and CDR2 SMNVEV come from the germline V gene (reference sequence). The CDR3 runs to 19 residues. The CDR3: CASSLSSWGLAGTTDTQYF. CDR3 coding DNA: TGTGCCAGCAGTTTGTCTTCCTGGGGACTAGCGGGTACTACAGATACGCAGTATTTT.

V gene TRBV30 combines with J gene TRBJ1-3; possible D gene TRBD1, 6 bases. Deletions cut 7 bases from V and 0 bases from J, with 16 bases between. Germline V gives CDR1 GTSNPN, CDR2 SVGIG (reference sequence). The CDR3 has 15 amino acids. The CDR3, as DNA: TGTGCCTCCTGGGGGGGCCCAGTCTCTGGAAACACCATATATTTT. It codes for CASWGGPVSGNTIYF.

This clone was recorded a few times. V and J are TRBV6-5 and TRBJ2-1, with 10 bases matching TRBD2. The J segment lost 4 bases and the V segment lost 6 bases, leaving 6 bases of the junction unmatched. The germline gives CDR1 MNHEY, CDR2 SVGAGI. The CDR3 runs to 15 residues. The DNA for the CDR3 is TGTGCCAGCAGCCCCGGACTAGCGGCTTACAATGAGCAGTTCTTC. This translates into CASSPGLAAYNEQFF.

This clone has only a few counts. The CDR3 DNA reads as TGCAGCGTTGAAGATCGTCGTCAGGGGTATAATAAACTGTTTTTT. The encoded protein is CSVEDRRQGYNKLFF. J is TRBJ1-4 and V is TRBV29-1; possible D gene TRBD1, 6 bases. The CDR3 totals 15 residues. V lost 0 bases to trimming and J lost 11 bases, with 19 bases between them. Germline CDR1 SQVTM, CDR2 ANQGSEA.

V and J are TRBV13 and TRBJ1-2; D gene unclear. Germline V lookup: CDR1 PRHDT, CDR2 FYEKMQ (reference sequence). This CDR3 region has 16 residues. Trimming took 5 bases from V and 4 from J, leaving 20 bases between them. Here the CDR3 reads CASSAETSEPSYGYTF. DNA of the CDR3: TGTGCCAGCAGCGCGGAAACCTCAGAGCCTTCCTATGGCTACACCTTC. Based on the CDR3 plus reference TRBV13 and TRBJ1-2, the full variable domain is AAGVIQSPRHLIKEKRETATLKCYPIPRHDTVYWYQQGPGQDPQFLISFYEKMQSDKGSIPDRFSAQQFSDYHSELNMSSLELGDSALYFCASSAETSEPSYGYTFGSGTRLTVV.

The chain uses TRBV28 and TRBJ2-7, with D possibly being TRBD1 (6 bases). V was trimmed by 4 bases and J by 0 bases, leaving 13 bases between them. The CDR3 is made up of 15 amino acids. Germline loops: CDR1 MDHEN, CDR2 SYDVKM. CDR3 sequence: CASSSGALSSYEQYF. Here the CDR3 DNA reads TGTGCCAGCAGTTCAGGGGCCCTCAGCTCCTACGAGCAGTACTTC.

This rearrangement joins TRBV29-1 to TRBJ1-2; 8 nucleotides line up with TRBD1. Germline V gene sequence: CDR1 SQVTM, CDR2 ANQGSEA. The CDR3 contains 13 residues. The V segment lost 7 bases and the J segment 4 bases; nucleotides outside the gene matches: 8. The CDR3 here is CSAETGAGYGYTF. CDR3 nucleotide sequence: TGCAGCGCCGAGACAGGGGCGGGCTATGGCTACACCTTC.

The CDR3 sequence is CASSLSGARGYTF. In DNA, the CDR3 is TGTGCCAGCAGTTTATCAGGGGCGAGGGGCTACACCTTC. The chain joins TRBV28 to TRBJ1-2; TRBD1 might be the D (6 bases). V was cut by 1 base and J by 8 bases, with 11 bases left in between. This CDR3 has 13 amino acids. Germline V gives CDR1 MDHEN, CDR2 SYDVKM.

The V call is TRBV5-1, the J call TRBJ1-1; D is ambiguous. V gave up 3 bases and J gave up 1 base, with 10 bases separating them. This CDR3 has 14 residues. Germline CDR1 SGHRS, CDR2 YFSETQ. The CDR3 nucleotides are TGCGCCAGCAGCTCCCCCCCCGGGAACACTGAAGCTTTCTTT. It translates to CASSSPPGNTEAFF.

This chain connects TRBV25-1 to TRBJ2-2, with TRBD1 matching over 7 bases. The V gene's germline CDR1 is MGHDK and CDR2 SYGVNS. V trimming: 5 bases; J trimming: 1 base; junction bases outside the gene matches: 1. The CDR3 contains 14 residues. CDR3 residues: CASSRTGNTGELFF. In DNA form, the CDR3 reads TGTGCCAGCAGTAGGACAGGGAACACCGGGGAGCTGTTTTTT.

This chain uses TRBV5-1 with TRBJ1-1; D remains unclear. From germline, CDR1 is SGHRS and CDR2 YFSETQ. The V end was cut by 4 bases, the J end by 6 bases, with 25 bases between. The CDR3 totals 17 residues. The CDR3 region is CASSIRGRLNREAEAFF. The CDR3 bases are TGCGCCAGCAGCATACGAGGGCGGCTAAATAGGGAAGCTGAAGCTTTCTTT.

CDR3 bases: TGTGCCAGCAGCTTGACACCCCTCAGCGGCGACTACGAGCAGTACTTC. This encodes CASSLTPLSGDYEQYF. The chain is built from TRBV7-8 and TRBJ2-7, with TRBD2 as a possible D gene (5 bases). Looked up from germline, CDR1 is SGHVS and CDR2 is FQNEAQ. V dropped 3 bases and J dropped 3 bases, with 18 bases sitting between them. This CDR3 has 16 residues.

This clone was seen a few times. CDR3 nucleotides: TGTGCCATCAGCGCCGGGGACGAGCAGTACTTC. It codes for CAISAGDEQYF. V gene TRBV10-3 combines with J gene TRBJ2-7; D perhaps matches TRBD2 (5 bases). The CDR3 spans 11 residues. The germline V and J ends were trimmed by 6 bases and 5 bases, with 8 bases remaining between them. Germline V gives CDR1 ENHRY, CDR2 SYGVKD.

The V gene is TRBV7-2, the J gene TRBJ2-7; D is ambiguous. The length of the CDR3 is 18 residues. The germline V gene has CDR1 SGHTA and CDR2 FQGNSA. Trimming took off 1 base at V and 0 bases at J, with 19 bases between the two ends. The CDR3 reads CASSLGFEATSFSYEQYF. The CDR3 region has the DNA TGTGCCAGCAGCTTAGGGTTCGAAGCAACCTCCTTCTCCTACGAGCAGTACTTC. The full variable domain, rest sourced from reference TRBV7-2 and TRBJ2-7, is GAGVSQSPSNKVTEKGKDVELRCDPISGHTALYWYRQSLGQGLEFLIYFQGNSAPDKSGLPSDRFSAERTGGSVSTLTIQRTQQEDSAVYLCASSLGFEATSFSYEQYFGPGTRLTVT.

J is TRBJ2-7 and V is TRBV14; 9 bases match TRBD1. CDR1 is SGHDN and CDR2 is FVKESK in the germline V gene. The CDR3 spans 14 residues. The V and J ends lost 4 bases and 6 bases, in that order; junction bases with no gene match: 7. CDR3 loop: CASSRRDRDAEQYF. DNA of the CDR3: TGTGCCAGCAGCCGCCGGGACAGGGATGCCGAGCAGTACTTC.

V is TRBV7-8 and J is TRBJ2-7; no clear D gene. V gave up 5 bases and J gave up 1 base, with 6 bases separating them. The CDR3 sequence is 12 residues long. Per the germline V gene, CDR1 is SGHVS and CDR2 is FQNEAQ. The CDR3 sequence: CASSLGSYEQYF. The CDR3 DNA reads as TGTGCCAGCAGCCTCGGGTCCTACGAGCAGTACTTC.

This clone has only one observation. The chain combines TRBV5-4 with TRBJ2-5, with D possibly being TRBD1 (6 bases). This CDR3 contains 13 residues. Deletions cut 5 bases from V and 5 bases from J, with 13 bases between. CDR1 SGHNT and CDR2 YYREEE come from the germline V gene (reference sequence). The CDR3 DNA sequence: TGTGCCAGCAGTCCGGTCAGGGGTGAGACCCAGTACTTC. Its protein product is CASSPVRGETQYF.

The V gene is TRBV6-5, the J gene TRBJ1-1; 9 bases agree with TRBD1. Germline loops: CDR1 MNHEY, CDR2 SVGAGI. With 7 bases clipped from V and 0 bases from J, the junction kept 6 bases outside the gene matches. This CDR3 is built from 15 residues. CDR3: CASMHRGRLNTEAFF. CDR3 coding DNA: TGTGCCAGCATGCACAGGGGGCGATTGAACACTGAAGCTTTCTTT.

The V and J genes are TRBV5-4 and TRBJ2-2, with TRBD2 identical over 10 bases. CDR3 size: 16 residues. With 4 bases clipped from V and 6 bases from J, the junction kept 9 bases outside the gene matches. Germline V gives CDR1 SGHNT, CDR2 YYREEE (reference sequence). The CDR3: CASSVPSGRFPGELFF. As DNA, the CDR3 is TGTGCCAGCAGCGTTCCTAGCGGGAGATTTCCCGGGGAGCTGTTTTTT.

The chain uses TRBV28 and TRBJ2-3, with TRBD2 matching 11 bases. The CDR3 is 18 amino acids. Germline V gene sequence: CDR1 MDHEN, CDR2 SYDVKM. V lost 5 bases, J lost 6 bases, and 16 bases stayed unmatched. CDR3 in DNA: TGTGCCAGCAGTCCTCCCCCCCGACTAGCGGGATTGAGGGATACGCAGTATTTT. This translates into CASSPPPRLAGLRDTQYF.

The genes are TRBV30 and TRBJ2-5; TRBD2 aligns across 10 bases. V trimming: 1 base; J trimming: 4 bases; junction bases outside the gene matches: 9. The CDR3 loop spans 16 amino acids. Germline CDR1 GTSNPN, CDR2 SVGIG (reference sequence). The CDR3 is CAWSASGRARGETQYF. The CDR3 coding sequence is TGTGCCTGGAGTGCAAGCGGGAGGGCTAGGGGAGAGACCCAGTACTTC.

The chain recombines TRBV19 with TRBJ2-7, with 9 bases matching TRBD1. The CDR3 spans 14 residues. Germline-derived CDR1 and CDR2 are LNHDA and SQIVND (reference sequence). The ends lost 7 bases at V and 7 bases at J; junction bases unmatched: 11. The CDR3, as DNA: TGTGCCAGTACAATGACAGGGGGATATGGAGAGCAGTACTTC. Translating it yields CASTMTGGYGEQYF.

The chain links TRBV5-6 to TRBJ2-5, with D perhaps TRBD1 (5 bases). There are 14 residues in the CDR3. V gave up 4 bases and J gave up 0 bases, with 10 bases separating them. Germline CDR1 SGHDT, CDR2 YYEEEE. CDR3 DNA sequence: TGTGCCAGCAGCCTAAGACAGTACCAAGAGACCCAGTACTTC. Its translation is CASSLRQYQETQYF.

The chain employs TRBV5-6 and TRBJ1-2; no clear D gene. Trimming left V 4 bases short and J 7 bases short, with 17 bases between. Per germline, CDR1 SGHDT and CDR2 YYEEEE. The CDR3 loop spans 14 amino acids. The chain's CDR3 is CASSVIWWEGGYTF. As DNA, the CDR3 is TGTGCCAGCAGCGTAATTTGGTGGGAGGGTGGCTACACCTTC.

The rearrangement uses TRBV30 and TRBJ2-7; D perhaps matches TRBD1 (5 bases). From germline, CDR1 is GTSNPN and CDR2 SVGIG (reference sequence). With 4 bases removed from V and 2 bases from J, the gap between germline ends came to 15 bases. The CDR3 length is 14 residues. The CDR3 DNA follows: TGTGCCTGGACCTATGCCGGCAGGGCCTACGAGCAGTACTTC. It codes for CAWTYAGRAYEQYF.

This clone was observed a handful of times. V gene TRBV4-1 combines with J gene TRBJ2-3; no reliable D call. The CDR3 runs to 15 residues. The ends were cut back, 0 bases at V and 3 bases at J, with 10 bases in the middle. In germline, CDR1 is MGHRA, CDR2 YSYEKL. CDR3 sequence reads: CASSQEGPKTDTQYF. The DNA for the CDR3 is TGCGCCAGCAGCCAAGAGGGCCCAAAAACAGATACGCAGTATTTT.